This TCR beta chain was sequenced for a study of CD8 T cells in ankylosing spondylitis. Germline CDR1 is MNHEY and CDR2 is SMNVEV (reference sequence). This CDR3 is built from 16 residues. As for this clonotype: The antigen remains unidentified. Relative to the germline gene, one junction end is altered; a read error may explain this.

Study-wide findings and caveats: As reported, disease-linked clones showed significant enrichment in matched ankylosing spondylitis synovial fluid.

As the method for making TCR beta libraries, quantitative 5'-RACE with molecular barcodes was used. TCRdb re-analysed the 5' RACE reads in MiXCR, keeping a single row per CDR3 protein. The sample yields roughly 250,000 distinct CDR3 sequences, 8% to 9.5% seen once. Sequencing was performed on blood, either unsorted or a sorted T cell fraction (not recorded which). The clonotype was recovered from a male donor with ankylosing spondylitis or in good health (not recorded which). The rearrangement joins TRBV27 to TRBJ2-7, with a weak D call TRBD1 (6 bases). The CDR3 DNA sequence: TGTGCCAGCAGTGTATCCATTGGGACACTTCCCTACGAGCAGTACTTC. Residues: CASSVSIGTLPYEQYF.